One TCR beta chain is described in this entry. Its antigen is currently unknown. This specimen comes from a study of T and B cells in COVID-19 patients. Turning to the study itself: Critical illness requiring mechanical ventilation or extracorporeal membrane oxygenation affected about 65% of the 20 active-infection patients.

General study points: CD4+, regulatory T cell, CD8+ and sorted SARS-CoV-2-responsive or tetramer+ T cells were not yet sequenced. Patients with COVID-19 reportedly showed strongly skewed T cell receptor beta variable and joining gene usage.

CDR3 size: 16 residues. Per the germline V gene, CDR1 is MRHNA and CDR2 is SNTAGT. Trimming cost V 11 bases and J 3 bases; bases outside gene matches: 14. BIOMED2 TRB-A/B primer pools were used in multiplex TRB PCR. TCRdb fed the multiplex PCR reads into MiXCR, producing one record per CDR3 protein. The sample records some 13,000 distinct CDR3 sequences, approximately 24% being singletons. Blood genomic DNA input for TRB amplification was about 250-500 ng. Source material: blood. V is TRBV6-4 and J is TRBJ2-1, with 9 bases lining up with TRBD2. This receptor was obtained from a human donor who had recovered from COVID-19. For the CDR3, the DNA is TGTGCCCCAGCTAGTAGCGGGAGACCGTACTACAATGAGCAGTTCTTC. Amino acid sequence: CAPASSGRPYYNEQFF.